Below, 5 T cell receptor beta chains from the same sample are listed, as sequenced in a study of OX40 agonist ivuxolimab in advanced cancers. The method was immunoSEQ multiplex PCR; TCRdb's version includes in-frame clones alone and lacks a portion of them. Counted here are 98,000 or so clones, 91% occurring once; the ten biggest clones make up 0.66%. The sample consisted of CD4+ or CD8+ T cells sorted from blood, taken in a trial of the OX40 agonist ivuxolimab. Receptor source: an adult with an advanced solid tumor such as melanoma, head and neck, liver or kidney cancer.

The J gene is TRBJ1-1, the V gene TRBV2; D is unresolved. This CDR3 has 14 residues. The germline gives CDR1 SNHLY, CDR2 FYNNEI. The V and J ends lost 1 base and 3 bases respectively, with 9 bases between them. This CDR3 is CASSEVRIDTEAFF. Written as DNA, the CDR3 is TGTGCCAGCAGTGAAGTACGGATAGACACTGAAGCTTTCTTT.

The J gene is TRBJ2-1, the V gene TRBV5-4, with TRBD2 matching over 7 bases. V was clipped by 3 bases and J by 4 bases; unmatched bases: 13. The CDR3 runs 17 residues. In germline, CDR1 is SGHNT, CDR2 YYREEE (reference sequence). Here the CDR3 reads CASSSGLVVSSYNEQFF. DNA for the CDR3: TGTGCCAGCAGCTCAGGACTAGTCGTGAGCTCTTACAATGAGCAGTTCTTC.

The sample holds a few counts of this clone. The chain uses TRBV11-2 and TRBJ2-3; maybe TRBD1 (5 bases). Germline CDR1 SGHAT, CDR2 FQNNGV. V lost 2 bases to trimming and J lost 3 bases, with 15 bases between them. CDR3 length equals 16 residues. This CDR3 reads CASSLWGELGTDTQYF. The CDR3, as DNA: TGTGCCAGCAGCTTATGGGGCGAACTGGGGACAGATACGCAGTATTTT.

J is TRBJ1-4 and V is TRBV7-6; D remains ambiguous. This CDR3 has 16 residues. Germline V CDR1 and CDR2: SGHVS, FNYEAQ. V was shortened by 2 bases and J by 2 bases, with 12 bases between the two germline ends. The CDR3 coding sequence is TGTGCCAGCAGCTTATCAGGCCTGCGGACTAATGAAAAACTGTTTTTT. Translated: CASSLSGLRTNEKLFF. Together with reference TRBV7-6 and TRBJ1-4, the CDR3 gives the full variable domain: GAGVSQSPRYKVTKRGQDVALRCDPISGHVSLYWYRQALGQGPEFLTYFNYEAQQDKSGLPNDRFSAERPEGSISTLTIQRTEQRDSAMYRCASSLSGLRTNEKLFFGSGTQLSVL.

This clone was observed a handful of times. Other DNA sequences in this specimen translate into the identical CDR3. The chain is built from TRBV18 and TRBJ2-5; D is undetermined. Germline-derived CDR1 and CDR2 are KGHSH and LQKENI. Trimming pared 2 bases from V and 0 bases from J, leaving 4 bases between. CDR3 length equals 13 residues. CDR3 sequence reads: CASSPGNQETQYF. Written as DNA, the CDR3 is TGTGCCAGCTCACCAGGGAACCAAGAGACCCAGTACTTC.